This T cell receptor beta chain was identified during a study of Graves' ophthalmopathy and Graves' hyperthyroidism. This clonotype was seen at least ten times. Its antigen is unidentified. Study results and limitations: Among thyroid clonotypes expanded above 0.001 frequency, most also appeared in blood.

V lost 4 bases, J lost 5 bases, and 18 bases lay in between. The CDR3 length is 15 residues. Germline V gives CDR1 SGDLS, CDR2 YYNGEE. RNA transcripts yielded amplified TCR beta CDR3 regions. First-round RT-PCR relied on HTBI primers, and a second-round multiplex PCR came next. Via MiXCR, TCRdb re-called the multiplex PCR reads, giving one row per CDR3 protein. Of more than 300,000 distinct CDR3 sequences listed, about 16% were seen once; the top ten hold about 7%. Patients with other autoimmune diseases, uncontrolled infections, pregnancy or lactation were excluded. The J gene is TRBJ2-5, the V gene TRBV9; either TRBD1 or TRBD2 may fit D (5 bases each). Sequencing was carried out using peripheral blood. The sequence came from a woman younger than 30 with stable Graves' hyperthyroidism. The CDR3 reads CASSLTGGVTETQYF. CDR3 sequence (DNA): TGTGCCAGCAGCCTCACTGGGGGAGTAACGGAGACCCAGTACTTC. Filled out from reference TRBV9 and TRBJ2-5, the complete variable domain reads DSGVTQTPKHLITATGQRVTLRCSPRSGDLSVYWYQQSLDQGLQFLIQYYNGEERAKGNILERFSAQQFPDLHSELNLSSLELGDSALYFCASSLTGGVTETQYFGPGTRLLVL.